This T cell receptor (beta chain) was obtained from a study of CDR3 diversity in severe acne. CDR1 is SGHKS, CDR2 YYEKEE, per germline (reference sequence). V dropped 2 bases and J dropped 1 base, with 7 bases sitting between them. The CDR3 has 13 residues. TCRdb itself ran the PCR reads through MiXCR, one entry per CDR3 protein. The sample shows approximately 84,000 distinct CDR3 sequences, about 54% of them seen only once. This sequence originates from a male donor in good health, without acne. The sample was blood. The gene calls are TRBV5-5 and TRBJ2-7; D perhaps matches TRBD1 (6 bases). In nucleotides, the CDR3 is TGTGCCAGCAGCTTTACAGGGTCCTACGAGCAGTACTTC. As protein: CASSFTGSYEQYF.